This is a list of T cell receptor beta chains from one sample in a study of response to subunit inactivated influenza vaccine. Each CDR3 protein is one row after TCRdb ran MiXCR on the RT-PCR reads. The data contain 500,000 to 550,000 distinct CDR3 sequences, roughly 25% of them singletons. This sample also belongs to another study, concerning T cells expressing NK-cell markers.

Sequences were derived from CD4+ T cells sorted from PBMCs, sampled 12 days after vaccination. The receptors were gathered from a man aged 45-60 years who received an inactivated influenza vaccine. Each CDR3 is given with its conserved first and last residue. The D gene is left open where the match is weak. For some rows the clone size is stated as once, few or many, or as a class when expanded; others skip it.

-	TRBJ2-7	many	TRBV14	14	TGTGCCAGCAGCCAAGCCTTCACAGGGAGCGAGCAGTACTTC	CASSQAFTGSEQYF
-	TRBJ2-1	few	TRBV6-1	14	TGTGCCAGCAGGAAGCCCGGAGGGGTTGATGAGCAGTTCTTC	CASRKPGGVDEQFF
TRBD1	TRBJ2-1	-	TRBV12-3/TRBV12-4	14	TGTGCCAGCAGCCCGTCGACAGGGAAGAATGAGCAGTTCTTC	CASSPSTGKNEQFF
TRBD1	TRBJ1-6	-	TRBV2	13	TGTGCCAGCAGTAGACAGGGGGGGTCACCCCTCCACTTT	CASSRQGGSPLHF
TRBD2	TRBJ2-1	-	TRBV12-3/TRBV12-4	18	TGTGCCAGCAGTTTAGCCCGACTAGCGGGGTTCCCCTACAATGAGCAGTTCTTC	CASSLARLAGFPYNEQFF
-	TRBJ1-1	few	TRBV2	12	TGTGCCAGCAGTGACAGCAACACTGAAGCTTTCTTT	CASSDSNTEAFF
-	TRBJ2-1	few	TRBV6-4	16	TGTGCCAGCAGACCTCTGGCGTCGAGCTCCTACAATGAGCAGTTCTTC	CASRPLASSSYNEQFF
-	TRBJ2-5	-	TRBV5-6	14	TGTGCCAGCAGCCCGGTCTCCTCCTACGAGACCCAGTACTTC	CASSPVSSYETQYF
TRBD1	TRBJ1-3	few	TRBV29-1	15	TGCAGCGTTGAAGATCTACAGGGGTCCGGAAACACCATATATTTT	CSVEDLQGSGNTIYF
TRBD1	TRBJ1-6	-	TRBV11-2	18	TGTGCCAGCAGCGGGGCGTGGAGACAGGGCACTACTAATTCACCCCTCCACTTT	CASSGAWRQGTTNSPLHF
TRBD1	TRBJ2-7	few	TRBV5-1	16	TGCGCCAGCAGCGGACAGGTTACACTAACCCCCTACGAGCAGTACTTC	CASSGQVTLTPYEQYF
-	TRBJ2-3	few	TRBV12-3/TRBV12-4	15	TGTGCCAGCAGTTTATCGGGAAAATACACAGATACGCAGTATTTT	CASSLSGKYTDTQYF
TRBD2	TRBJ2-1	few	TRBV14	14	TGTGCCAGCAGCAATAGCGGGAGGTTCAATGAGCAGTTCTTC	CASSNSGRFNEQFF
-	TRBJ1-3	many	TRBV12-3/TRBV12-4	13	TGTGCCAGCAGCGAAAGTCCTGGAAACACCATATATTTT	CASSESPGNTIYF
-	TRBJ1-5	few	TRBV6-7	17	TGTGCCAGCAGTTACCTCCCCAACAGGGTCAGTAATCAGCCCCAGCATTTT	CASSYLPNRVSNQPQHF
-	TRBJ2-2	few	TRBV20-1	12	TGCAGTGCTAAGAATGACACCGGGGAGCTGTTTTTT	CSAKNDTGELFF
TRBD2	TRBJ2-3	-	TRBV12-3/TRBV12-4	17	TGTGCCAGCAGTTTAGTGTTACTAGCGGGGGCTACAGATACGCAGTATTTT	CASSLVLLAGATDTQYF
TRBD2	TRBJ2-7	few	TRBV30	15	TGTGCCTGGAGTCAGACGACTAGCGGGGTCTACGAGCAGTACTTC	CAWSQTTSGVYEQYF
-	TRBJ2-1	-	TRBV7-3	15	TGTGCCAGCAGCTCCGCCGGGACCCCGGACAATGAGCAGTTCTTC	CASSSAGTPDNEQFF
-	TRBJ2-5	-	TRBV10-3	12	TGTGCCATCAGTGAGTCTCTCGTAACCCAGTACTTC	CAISESLVTQYF
TRBD2	TRBJ2-7	-	TRBV7-2	15	TGTGCCAGCAGCGCGACTAGCGGGGCAGGCTACGAGCAGTACTTC	CASSATSGAGYEQYF
-	TRBJ1-2	few	TRBV18	14	TGTGCCAGCTCACCAAATAGACAATCCTACGGCTACACCTTC	CASSPNRQSYGYTF
-	TRBJ2-3	many	TRBV20-1	14	TGCAGTGCTATCCGGGATATCAACACAGATACGCAGTATTTT	CSAIRDINTDTQYF
-	TRBJ2-7	-	TRBV12-3/TRBV12-4	15	TGTGCCAGCAGTCAGTACCGTGGTCGGGGCAGCGAGCAGTACTTC	CASSQYRGRGSEQYF
TRBD1	TRBJ2-2	few	TRBV6-2/TRBV6-3	15	TGTGCCAGCAGTGACAGGGTTAGATACACCGGGGAGCTGTTTTTT	CASSDRVRYTGELFF
-	TRBJ1-5	many	TRBV2	17	TGTGCCAGCAGTACTCCCGGGACAACTTATAGCAATCAGCCCCAGCATTTT	CASSTPGTTYSNQPQHF
-	TRBJ2-7	-	TRBV27	15	TGTGCCAGCACCCCCCGGTTGTCAGGGGACGACGAGCAGTACTTC	CASTPRLSGDDEQYF
-	TRBJ1-5	few	TRBV20-1	16	TGCAGTGCTAGGGGGGTAGGGACGGGAGGCAATCAGCCCCAGCATTTT	CSARGVGTGGNQPQHF
-	TRBJ2-3	few	TRBV7-7	13	TGTGCTAGCAGTGCGACTCTCGCTGATACGCAGTATTTT	CASSATLADTQYF
-	TRBJ2-3	-	TRBV6-2/TRBV6-3	14	TGTGCCAGCAGTCTCCCCCGTCCCACAGATACGCAGTATTTT	CASSLPRPTDTQYF